A selection of T cell receptor beta chains follows, all from one sample in a study of glioma-infiltrating T cells. MiXCR, run by TCRdb on the multiplex PCR reads, gives a single entry per CDR3 protein. Here the sample spans approximately 18,000 distinct CDR3 sequences, roughly 50% being singletons. The sample comprised glioma tissue, nonneoplastic brain tissue, or PBMCs (not recorded which). These receptors were taken from a human donor with low-grade glioma or glioblastoma, undergoing nonglioma brain surgery, or in good health (not recorded which). Each CDR3 is given with its conserved first and last residue. The order of the fields is clone size, J gene, V gene, CDR3 protein. For some rows the clone size is stated as once, few or many, or as a class when expanded; others skip it.

NA	TRBJ2-5	TRBV6-1	CASRPLAGASQETQYF
NA	TRBJ2-1	TRBV6-2/TRBV6-3	CATQGMAYNEQFF
NA	TRBJ2-1	TRBV4-3	CASSQDRDTASYNEQFF
few	TRBJ1-5	TRBV20-1	CSARQDNQPQHF
few	TRBJ1-1	TRBV20-1	CSAIKGIAFF
NA	TRBJ1-5	TRBV6-1	CASSERVGQGARAPQHF
NA	TRBJ1-2	TRBV2	CASSNRDDYGYTF
NA	TRBJ2-2	TRBV2	CASSAPLRELFF
few	TRBJ1-2	TRBV27	CASSRQGAYGYTF
NA	TRBJ2-1	TRBV7-2	CASSPPGLAGGHEQFF
NA	TRBJ2-1	TRBV6-9	CASSYPPGLAGFRDEQFF
NA	TRBJ1-2	TRBV6-6	CASSAEAGLYGYTF
medium-sized	TRBJ2-5	TRBV6-1	CASRPQGQQETQYF
medium-sized	TRBJ2-7	TRBV20-1	CSANPGTLSYEQYF
NA	TRBJ2-1	TRBV27	CASSYSRGRILWDEQFF
NA	TRBJ1-3	TRBV27	CASSVTSGSGNTIYF
NA	TRBJ1-1	TRBV10-2	CASSELAGQARAFF
NA	TRBJ1-1	TRBV6-1	CASLTALNTEAFF
NA	TRBJ1-1	TRBV2	CASSERRQSNTEAFF
NA	TRBJ1-5	TRBV12-3/TRBV12-4	CASSQDRRNQPQHF
NA	TRBJ2-5	TRBV5-4	CASSYRGKQETQYF
few	TRBJ1-4	TRBV5-1	CASSPNSWPSEKLFF
NA	TRBJ1-3	TRBV6-5	CASSYSGAGNTIYF
many	TRBJ1-4	TRBV7-9	CASSFGQGWEKLFF
NA	TRBJ1-1	TRBV2	CASSEGVGPRRAFF
NA	TRBJ1-1	TRBV20-1	CSARVPDRAGSEAFF
NA	TRBJ1-5	TRBV6-1	CASSAQGLKLLYSNQPQHF
medium-sized	TRBJ2-1	TRBV27	CASSSQGGEQFF
NA	TRBJ2-3	TRBV19	CASALGTSSTDTQYF
NA	TRBJ2-1	TRBV6-5	CASSYFDPYNEQFF
NA	TRBJ2-5	TRBV6-5	CASSYGETQYF
NA	TRBJ2-7	TRBV7-2	CASSRFYEQYF
NA	TRBJ2-2	TRBV7-2	CASSFDPGDTGELFF
few	TRBJ2-5	TRBV20-1	CSAPPRETQYF
many	TRBJ2-7	TRBV6-2/TRBV6-3	CASSYRGVPYEQYF
NA	TRBJ2-5	TRBV6-2/TRBV6-3	CASSRSGLAETQYF
NA	TRBJ2-1	TRBV20-1	CSGAGGSNEQFF
NA	TRBJ1-5	TRBV11-2	CASSLRAGSNQPQHF
few	TRBJ1-1	TRBV6-1	CASTRLLFSGGTEAFF
NA	TRBJ2-5	TRBV24-1	CATSDPGHWQETQYF
NA	TRBJ2-1	TRBV6-1	CASTYAGGSYNEQFF
NA	TRBJ2-7	TRBV20-1	CSARRGSSYEQYF
NA	TRBJ2-3	TRBV7-2	CASSLALLDTDTQYF